A selection of T cell receptor beta chains follows, all from one sample in a study of CD8+CD57+ T cells in acquired aplastic anemia. TCRdb ran MiXCR on the reads and lists one entry per CDR3 protein. This table holds roughly 58,000 distinct CDR3 sequences, over 45% found once. Sequencing was carried out using sorted CD4+, CD8+, or CD8+CD57+ T cells (not recorded which) from PBMCs. The receptors were sampled from a human donor in good health, serving as a control. Both conserved end residues are part of each CDR3.

j_gene	v_gene	CDR3aa
TRBJ1-6	TRBV24-1	CATSGGNPLNSPLHF
TRBJ2-7	TRBV27	CASPWKREMYF
TRBJ1-1	TRBV20-1	CSARVPRGNTEAFF
TRBJ1-1	TRBV7-2	CASSLEQGRGGEAFF
TRBJ2-6	TRBV6-5	CASSPSGGAGANVLTF
TRBJ2-5	TRBV15	CATSICGGGTQYF
TRBJ1-2	TRBV6-1	CASRRDRGYQGRTF
TRBJ2-5	TRBV29-1	CSVHRDPKYQETQYF
TRBJ2-7	TRBV25-1	CASSDQGQGRSYEQYF
TRBJ1-1	TRBV18	CASSPGRGGTGGVIEAFF
TRBJ1-1	TRBV4-2	CASSQGAVGNTEAFF
TRBJ2-1	TRBV5-5	CASRPTSGSNEQFF
TRBJ1-1	TRBV12-3/TRBV12-4	CASSSGRRDGGTMNTEAFF
TRBJ2-5	TRBV24-1	CATSGTDGGRPPETQYF
TRBJ2-7	TRBV29-1	CSVEPAGGGQYF
TRBJ2-6	TRBV10-1	CASSPSGANVLTF
TRBJ1-6	TRBV2	CATSLMETGDSPLHF
TRBJ2-3	TRBV5-1	CASSYTPTDTQYF